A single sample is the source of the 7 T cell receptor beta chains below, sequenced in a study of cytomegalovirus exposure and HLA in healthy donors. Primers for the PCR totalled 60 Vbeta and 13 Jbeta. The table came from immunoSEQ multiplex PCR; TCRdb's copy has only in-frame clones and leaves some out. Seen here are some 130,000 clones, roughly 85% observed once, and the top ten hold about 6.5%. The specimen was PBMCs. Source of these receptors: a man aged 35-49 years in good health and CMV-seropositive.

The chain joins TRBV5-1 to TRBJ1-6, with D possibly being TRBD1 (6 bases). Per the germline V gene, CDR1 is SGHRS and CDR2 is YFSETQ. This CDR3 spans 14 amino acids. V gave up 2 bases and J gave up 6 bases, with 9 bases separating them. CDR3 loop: CASSLDRTNSPLHF. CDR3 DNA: TGCGCCAGCAGCTTAGACAGGACTAATTCACCCCTCCACTTT.

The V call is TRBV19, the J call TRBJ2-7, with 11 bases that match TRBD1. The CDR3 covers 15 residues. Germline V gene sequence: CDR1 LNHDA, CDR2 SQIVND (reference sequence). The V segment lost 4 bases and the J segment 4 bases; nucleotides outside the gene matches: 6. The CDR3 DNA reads TGTGCCAGTAGTACGGGGGACAGGGGGATTTACGAGCAGTACTTC. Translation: CASSTGDRGIYEQYF. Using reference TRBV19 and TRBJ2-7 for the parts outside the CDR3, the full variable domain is DGGITQSPKYLFRKEGQNVTLSCEQNLNHDAMYWYRQDPGQGLRLIYYSQIVNDFQKGDIAEGYSVSREKKESFPLTVTSAQKNPTAFYLCASSTGDRGIYEQYFGPGTRLTVT.

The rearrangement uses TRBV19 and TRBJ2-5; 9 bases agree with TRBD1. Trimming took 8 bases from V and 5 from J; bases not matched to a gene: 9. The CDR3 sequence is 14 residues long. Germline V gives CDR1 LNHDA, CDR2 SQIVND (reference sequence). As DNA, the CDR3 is TGTGCCAGTGGGCGACAGGGGGAGGGGGAGACCCAGTACTTC. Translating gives CASGRQGEGETQYF.

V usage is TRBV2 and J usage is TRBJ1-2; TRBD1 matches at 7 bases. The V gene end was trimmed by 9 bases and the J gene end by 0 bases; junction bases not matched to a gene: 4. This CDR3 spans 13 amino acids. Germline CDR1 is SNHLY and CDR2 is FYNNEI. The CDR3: CARETGTNYGYTF. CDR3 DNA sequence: TGTGCCAGGGAGACAGGGACTAACTATGGCTACACCTTC.

CDR3 DNA sequence: TGTGCCAGCAGGGGGCTATCGTCCTACGAGCAGTACTTC. It specifies CASRGLSSYEQYF. The chain joins TRBV2 to TRBJ2-7, with a weak D call TRBD1 (5 bases). Between the trimmed V and J ends, which lost 6 bases and 1 base, there was a span of 10 bases. There are 13 residues in the CDR3. CDR1 is SNHLY and CDR2 is FYNNEI in the germline V gene.

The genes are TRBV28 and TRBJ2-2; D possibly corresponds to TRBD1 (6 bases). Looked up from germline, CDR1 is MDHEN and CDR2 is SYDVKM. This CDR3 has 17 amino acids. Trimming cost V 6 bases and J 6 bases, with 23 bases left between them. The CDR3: CASSTLGRQAESGELFF. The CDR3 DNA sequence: TGTGCCAGCAGCACCCTCGGCCGACAGGCGGAGTCCGGGGAGCTGTTTTTT.

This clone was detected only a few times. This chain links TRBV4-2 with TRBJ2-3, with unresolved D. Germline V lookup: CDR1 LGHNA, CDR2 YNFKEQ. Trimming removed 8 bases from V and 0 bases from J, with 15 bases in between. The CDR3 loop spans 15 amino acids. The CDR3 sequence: CASGNGARSTDTQYF. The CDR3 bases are TGTGCCAGCGGAAATGGAGCGAGAAGCACAGATACGCAGTATTTT.